This T cell receptor (beta chain) is drawn from a study of regulatory T cells in long-lasting Graves disease. Stated time point: newly diagnosed GD, antithyroid drugs for less than 3 months. Extracted RNA from PBMCs served as the source of the TCR library. The CDR3 is made up of 15 amino acids. Trimming removed 8 bases at V and 0 bases at J, with 16 bases between. CDR1 is KGHSH, CDR2 LQKENI, per germline. To make TCR beta libraries, researchers used iRepertoire HTBI primers and Arm-PCR of CDR3 regions. TCRdb reprocessed the multiplex PCR reads with MiXCR, giving one entry per CDR3 protein. The data show 450,000 to 700,000 distinct CDR3 sequences, roughly 12% seen once. On this clonotype: Its matching antigen is unknown.

General study results and limits: Researchers reported studying only peripheral blood, not thyroid tissue.

The same sample was also studied in work on T cells in Graves' hyperthyroidism and ophthalmopathy.

Material: peripheral blood mononuclear cells (PBMCs), obtained at new diagnosis, from a patient treated with antithyroid drugs. This TCR derives from a man aged 30-40 years with Graves disease. The chain couples TRBV18 to TRBJ1-2, with D maybe TRBD1 (6 bases). Here the CDR3 reads CASRPTGQTNYGYTF. The CDR3, as DNA: TGTGCCAGCCGACCTACAGGACAGACTAACTATGGCTACACCTTC.